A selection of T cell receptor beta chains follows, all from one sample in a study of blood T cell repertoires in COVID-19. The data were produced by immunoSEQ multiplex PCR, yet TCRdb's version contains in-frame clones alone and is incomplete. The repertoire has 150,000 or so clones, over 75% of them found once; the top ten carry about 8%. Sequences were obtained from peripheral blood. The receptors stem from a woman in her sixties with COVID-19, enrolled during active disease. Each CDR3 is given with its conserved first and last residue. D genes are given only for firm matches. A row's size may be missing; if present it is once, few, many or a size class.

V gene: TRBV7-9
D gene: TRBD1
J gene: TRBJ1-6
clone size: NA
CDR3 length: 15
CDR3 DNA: TGTGCCAGCAGCTTAGGGACAGGGGCTCATTCACCCCTCCACTTT
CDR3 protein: CASSLGTGAHSPLHF

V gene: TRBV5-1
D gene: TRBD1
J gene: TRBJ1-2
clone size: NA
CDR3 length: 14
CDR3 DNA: TGCGCCAGCAGCGGGACAGGGGGCGCCAATGGCTACACCTTC
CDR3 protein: CASSGTGGANGYTF

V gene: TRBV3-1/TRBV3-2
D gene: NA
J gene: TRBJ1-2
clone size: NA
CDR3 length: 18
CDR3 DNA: TGTGCCAGCAGCCAAGGGACGGTTGGCGGGCGGGGGAACTATGGCTACACCTTC
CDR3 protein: CASSQGTVGGRGNYGYTF

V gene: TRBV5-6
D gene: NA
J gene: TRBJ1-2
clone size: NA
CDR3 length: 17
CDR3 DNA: TGTGCCAGCAGCTTGTCAGCCTGGTTCGGGGTAAACTATGGCTACACCTTC
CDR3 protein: CASSLSAWFGVNYGYTF

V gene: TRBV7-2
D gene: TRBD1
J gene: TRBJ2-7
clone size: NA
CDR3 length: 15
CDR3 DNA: TGTGCCAGCAGCATACTGGGACAGAGCTCCTACGAGCAGTACTTC
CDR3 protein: CASSILGQSSYEQYF

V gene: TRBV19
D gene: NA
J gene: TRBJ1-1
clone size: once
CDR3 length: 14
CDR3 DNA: TGTGCCAGTAGTCTGGGACACGCGAACACTGAAGCTTTCTTT
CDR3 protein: CASSLGHANTEAFF

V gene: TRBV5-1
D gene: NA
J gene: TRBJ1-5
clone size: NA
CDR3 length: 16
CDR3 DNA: TGCGCCAGCAGCATTACGACAGAAAGGGGCAATCAGCCCCAGCATTTT
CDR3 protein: CASSITTERGNQPQHF

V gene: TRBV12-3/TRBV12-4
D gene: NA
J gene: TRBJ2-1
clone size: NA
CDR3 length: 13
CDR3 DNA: TGTGCCAGCAGTCCCCAGGGGGGCGGTGAGCAGTTCTTC
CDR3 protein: CASSPQGGGEQFF

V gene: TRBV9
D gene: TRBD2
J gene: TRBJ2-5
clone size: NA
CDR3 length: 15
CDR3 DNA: TGTGCCAGCAGCTATAGCGGGGGGACCCAAGAGACCCAGTACTTC
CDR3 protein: CASSYSGGTQETQYF

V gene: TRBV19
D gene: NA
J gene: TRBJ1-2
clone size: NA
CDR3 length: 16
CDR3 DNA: TGTGCCAGTAGTTCCTTGGGACAATTCCTTAACTATGGCTACACCTTC
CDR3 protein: CASSSLGQFLNYGYTF

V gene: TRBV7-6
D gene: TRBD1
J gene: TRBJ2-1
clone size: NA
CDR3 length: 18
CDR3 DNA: TGTGCCAGCAGCTTAGCCGACCAGGACAGGGCTCCGGAGAATGAGCAGTTCTTC
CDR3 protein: CASSLADQDRAPENEQFF

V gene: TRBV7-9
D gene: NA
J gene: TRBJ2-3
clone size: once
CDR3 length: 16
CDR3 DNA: TGTGCCAGCAGCTTGGGTGGGCAGAGAGGCACAGATACGCAGTATTTT
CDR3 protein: CASSLGGQRGTDTQYF

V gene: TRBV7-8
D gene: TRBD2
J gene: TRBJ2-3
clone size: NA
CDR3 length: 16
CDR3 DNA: TGTGCCAGCAGCTTAGTATCGGGGGGGAGCACAGATACGCAGTATTTT
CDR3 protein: CASSLVSGGSTDTQYF

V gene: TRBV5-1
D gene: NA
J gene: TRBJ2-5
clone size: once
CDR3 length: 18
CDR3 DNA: TGCGCCAGCAGCCGCTCTGGTGACTATGGGGGGTACCAAGAGACCCAGTACTTC
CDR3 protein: CASSRSGDYGGYQETQYF

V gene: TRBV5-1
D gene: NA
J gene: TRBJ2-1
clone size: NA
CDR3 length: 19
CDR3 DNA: TGCGCCAGCAGCTCAAACGGGGGTTTTTCCCCCGATTTATACAATGAGCAGTTCTTC
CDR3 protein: CASSSNGGFSPDLYNEQFF

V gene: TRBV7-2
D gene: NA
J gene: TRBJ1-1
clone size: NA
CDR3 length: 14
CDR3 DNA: TGTGCCAGCAGCCTGGGGGAGGGGGACACTGAAGCTTTCTTT
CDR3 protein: CASSLGEGDTEAFF

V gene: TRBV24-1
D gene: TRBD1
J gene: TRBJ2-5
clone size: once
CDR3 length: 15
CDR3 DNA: TGTGCCACCAGTGATTTAGGACAGGGACAAGAGACCCAGTACTTC
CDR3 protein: CATSDLGQGQETQYF

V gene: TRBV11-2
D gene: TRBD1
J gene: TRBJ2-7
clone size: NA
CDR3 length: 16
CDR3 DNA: TGTGCCAGCAGCTTAGGCGGCCAAGGGGGCCGCTGGGAGCAGTACTTC
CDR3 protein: CASSLGGQGGRWEQYF

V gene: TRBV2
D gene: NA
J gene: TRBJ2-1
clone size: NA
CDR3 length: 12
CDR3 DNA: TGTGCCAGCAGTCGAAGTGGGGCTGAGCAGTTCTTC
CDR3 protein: CASSRSGAEQFF

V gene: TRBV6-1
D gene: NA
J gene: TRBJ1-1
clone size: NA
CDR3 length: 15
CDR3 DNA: TGTGCCAGCAGTGAAGCCCAGGGAAGTTACACTGAAGCTTTCTTT
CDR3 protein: CASSEAQGSYTEAFF

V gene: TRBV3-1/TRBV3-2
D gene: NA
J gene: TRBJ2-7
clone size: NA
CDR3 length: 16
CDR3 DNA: TGTGCCAGCAGCCAAGATGGGTCGGGGGGCACCTACGAGCAGTACTTC
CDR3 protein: CASSQDGSGGTYEQYF

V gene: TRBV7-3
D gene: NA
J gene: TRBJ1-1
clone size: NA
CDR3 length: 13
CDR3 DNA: TGTGCCAGCAGCACAACCTCGGGCACTGAAGCTTTCTTT
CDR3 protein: CASSTTSGTEAFF

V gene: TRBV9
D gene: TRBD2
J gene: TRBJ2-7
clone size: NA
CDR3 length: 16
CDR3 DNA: TGTGCCAGCAGCGTAGATAGCGGGGCTTACTCCTACGAGCAGTACTTC
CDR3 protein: CASSVDSGAYSYEQYF

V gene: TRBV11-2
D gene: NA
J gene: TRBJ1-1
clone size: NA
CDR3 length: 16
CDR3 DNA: TGTGCCAGCAGCTCATTCACCGCCCCAGGGAACACTGAAGCTTTCTTT
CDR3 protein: CASSSFTAPGNTEAFF

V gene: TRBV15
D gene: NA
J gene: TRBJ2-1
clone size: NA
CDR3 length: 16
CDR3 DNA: TGTGCCACCAGCAGAGATCCCCTTATTGAGGGCAATGAGCAGTTCTTC
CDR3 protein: CATSRDPLIEGNEQFF

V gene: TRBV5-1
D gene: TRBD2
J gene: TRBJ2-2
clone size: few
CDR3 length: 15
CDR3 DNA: TGCGCCAGCCTGCCGGGACTAGCTTCGAGCGGGGAGCTGTTTTTT
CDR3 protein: CASLPGLASSGELFF

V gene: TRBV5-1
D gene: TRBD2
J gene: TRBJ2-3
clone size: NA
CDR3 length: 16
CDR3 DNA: TGCGCCAGCAGCAGTATAGGACTAGCGGGGGCGGATACGCAGTATTTT
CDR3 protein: CASSSIGLAGADTQYF

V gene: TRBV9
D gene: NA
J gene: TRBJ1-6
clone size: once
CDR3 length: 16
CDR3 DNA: TGTGCCAGCAGCGTACAGGGTAACTCCTATAATTCACCCCTCCACTTT
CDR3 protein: CASSVQGNSYNSPLHF

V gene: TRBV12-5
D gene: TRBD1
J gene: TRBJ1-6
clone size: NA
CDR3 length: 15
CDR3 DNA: TGTGCTAGTGGTAGCGGGGACAGGGATAATTCACCCCTCCACTTT
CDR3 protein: CASGSGDRDNSPLHF

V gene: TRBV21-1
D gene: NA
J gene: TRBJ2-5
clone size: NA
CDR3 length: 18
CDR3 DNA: TGTGCCAGCAGCAAAGTTCACTATTTGGGACAGGGAGAAGAGACCCAGTACTTC
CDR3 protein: CASSKVHYLGQGEETQYF

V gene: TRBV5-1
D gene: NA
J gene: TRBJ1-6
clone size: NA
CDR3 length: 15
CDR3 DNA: TGCGCCAGCAGCCCGACGGGGGGCACTGCAGGGACCCTCCACTTT
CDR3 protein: CASSPTGGTAGTLHF

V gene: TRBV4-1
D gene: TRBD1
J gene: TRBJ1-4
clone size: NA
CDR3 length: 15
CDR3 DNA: TGCGCCAGCAGTCCCCAACAGGGGATTAATGAAAAACTGTTTTTT
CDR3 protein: CASSPQQGINEKLFF

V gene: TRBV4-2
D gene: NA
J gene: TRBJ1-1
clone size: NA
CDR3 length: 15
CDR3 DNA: TGTGCCAGCAGCCAAGATTCCACAAAAAACACTGAAGCTTTCTTT
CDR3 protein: CASSQDSTKNTEAFF

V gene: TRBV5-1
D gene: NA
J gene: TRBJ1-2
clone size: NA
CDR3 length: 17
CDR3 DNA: TGCGCCAGCAGCCCCAGGCCAGGTTACGCTCCCCTCTATGGCTACACCTTC
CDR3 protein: CASSPRPGYAPLYGYTF

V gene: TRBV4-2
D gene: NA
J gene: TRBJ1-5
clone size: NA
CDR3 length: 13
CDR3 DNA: TGTGCCAGCAGCCCCTTGGAACAGCAGCCCCAGCATTTT
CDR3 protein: CASSPLEQQPQHF

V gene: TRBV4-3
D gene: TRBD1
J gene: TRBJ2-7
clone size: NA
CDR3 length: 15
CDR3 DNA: TGCGCCAGCAGCCAAGCCTTCGACAGGGCCTACGAGCAGTACTTC
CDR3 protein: CASSQAFDRAYEQYF

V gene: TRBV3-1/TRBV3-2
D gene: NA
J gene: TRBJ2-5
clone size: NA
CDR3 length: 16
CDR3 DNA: TGTGCCAGCAGCCAAGATCGGGGGAAGTACCAAGAGACCCAGTACTTC
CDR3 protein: CASSQDRGKYQETQYF

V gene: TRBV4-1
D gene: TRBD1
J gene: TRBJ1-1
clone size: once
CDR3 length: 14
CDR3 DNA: TGCGCCAGCAGCCAGGACAGGGCGAACACTGAAGCTTTCTTT
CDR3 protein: CASSQDRANTEAFF

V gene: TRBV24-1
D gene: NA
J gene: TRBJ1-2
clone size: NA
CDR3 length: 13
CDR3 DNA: TGTGCCACCAGTGATTTCCCCGACTATGGCTACACCTTC
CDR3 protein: CATSDFPDYGYTF

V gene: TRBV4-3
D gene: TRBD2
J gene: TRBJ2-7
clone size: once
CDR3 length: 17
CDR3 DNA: TGCGCCAGCAGCCCCCCTTTCGAGCGGGGGGGCAAATACGAGCAGTACTTC
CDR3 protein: CASSPPFERGGKYEQYF

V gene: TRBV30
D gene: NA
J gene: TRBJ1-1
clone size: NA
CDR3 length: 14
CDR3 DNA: TGTGCCTGGAGTTTCGGCCCTCAAACAGGAGTAGCTTTCTTT
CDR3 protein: CAWSFGPQTGVAFF

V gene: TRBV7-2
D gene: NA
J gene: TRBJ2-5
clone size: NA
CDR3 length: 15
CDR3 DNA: TGTGCCAGCAGCTTACGGGCAGGGGCTCAAGAGACCCAGTACTTC
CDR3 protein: CASSLRAGAQETQYF

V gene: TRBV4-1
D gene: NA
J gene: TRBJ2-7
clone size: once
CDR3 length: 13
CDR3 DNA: TGCGCCAGCAGCCAAGCCAGGATCTACGAGCAGTACTTC
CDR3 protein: CASSQARIYEQYF

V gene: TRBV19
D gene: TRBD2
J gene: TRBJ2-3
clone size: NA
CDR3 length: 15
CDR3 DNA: TGTGCCAGTACCCGGAGCGGGGCGACCACAGATACGCAGTATTTT
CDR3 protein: CASTRSGATTDTQYF

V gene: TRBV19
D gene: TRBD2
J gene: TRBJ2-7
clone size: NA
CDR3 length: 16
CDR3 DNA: TGTGCCAGTAGTATAGGTCCTAGCGGGGGGTCCTACGAGCAGTACTTC
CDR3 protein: CASSIGPSGGSYEQYF

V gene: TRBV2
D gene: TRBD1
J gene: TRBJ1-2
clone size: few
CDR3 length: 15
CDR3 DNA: TGTGCCAGCAGCGAAGGGACAGGCCGGGTCTATGGCTACACCTTC
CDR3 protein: CASSEGTGRVYGYTF

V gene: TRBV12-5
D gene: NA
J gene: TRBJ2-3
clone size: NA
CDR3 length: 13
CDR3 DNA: TGTGCTAGTGGGTCCTCCGGCACAGATACGCAGTATTTT
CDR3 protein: CASGSSGTDTQYF

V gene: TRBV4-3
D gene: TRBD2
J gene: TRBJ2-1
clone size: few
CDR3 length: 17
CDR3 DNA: TGCGCCAGCAGCGGGGGAGCGGGGGGGCCTGTTTCATACGAGCAGTTCTTC
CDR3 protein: CASSGGAGGPVSYEQFF

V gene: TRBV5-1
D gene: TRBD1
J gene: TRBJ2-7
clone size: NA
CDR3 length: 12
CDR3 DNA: TGCGCCAGCAGCCTGGACAGGTACGAGCAGTACTTC
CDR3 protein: CASSLDRYEQYF

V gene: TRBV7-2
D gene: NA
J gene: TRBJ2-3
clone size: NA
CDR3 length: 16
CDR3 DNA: TGTGCCAGCAGCGCTCCGGGACTGAGAGGAACAGATACGCAGTATTTT
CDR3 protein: CASSAPGLRGTDTQYF

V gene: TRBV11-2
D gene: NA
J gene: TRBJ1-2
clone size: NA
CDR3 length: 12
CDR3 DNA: TGTGCCAGCAGCTTAGGGACAGCTGGCTACACCTTC
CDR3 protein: CASSLGTAGYTF

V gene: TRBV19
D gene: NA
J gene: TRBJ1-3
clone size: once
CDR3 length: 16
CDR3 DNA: TGTGCCAGTAGCCCGGTCCGGCGGGGGAATGGAAACACCATATATTTT
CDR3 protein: CASSPVRRGNGNTIYF

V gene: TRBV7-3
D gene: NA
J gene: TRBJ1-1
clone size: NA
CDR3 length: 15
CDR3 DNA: TGTGCCAGCAGCTTAAATGGCCAGGGGAACACTGAAGCTTTCTTT
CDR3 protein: CASSLNGQGNTEAFF

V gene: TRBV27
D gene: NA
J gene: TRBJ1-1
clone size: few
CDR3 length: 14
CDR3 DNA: TGTGCCAGCAGTTTATCAGGAGAGAACACTGAAGCTTTCTTT
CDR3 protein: CASSLSGENTEAFF

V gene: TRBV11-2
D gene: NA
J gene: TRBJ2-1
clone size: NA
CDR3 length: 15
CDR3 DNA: TGTGCCAGCAGAATCACGGCGGACTCCTACAATGAGCAGTTCTTC
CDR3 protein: CASRITADSYNEQFF

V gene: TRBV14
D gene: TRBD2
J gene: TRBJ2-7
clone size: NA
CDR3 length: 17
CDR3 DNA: TGTGCCAGCATCCAACCGCAGCGGCGGGGGGGGAAGGACGAGCAGTACTTC
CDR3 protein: CASIQPQRRGGKDEQYF

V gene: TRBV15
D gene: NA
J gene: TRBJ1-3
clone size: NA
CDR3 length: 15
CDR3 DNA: TGTGCCACCAGCAGAGATGTCAACTCTGGAAACACCATATATTTT
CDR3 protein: CATSRDVNSGNTIYF

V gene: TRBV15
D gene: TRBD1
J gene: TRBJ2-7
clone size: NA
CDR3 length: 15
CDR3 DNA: TGTGCCACCAGCGAAGCCGGGACAGCTTTTTACGAGCAGTACTTC
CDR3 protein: CATSEAGTAFYEQYF

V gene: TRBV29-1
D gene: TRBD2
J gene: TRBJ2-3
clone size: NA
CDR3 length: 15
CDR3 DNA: TGCAGCGTTGCGATGAGTAGCGGGGGCGCAGATACGCAGTATTTT
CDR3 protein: CSVAMSSGGADTQYF

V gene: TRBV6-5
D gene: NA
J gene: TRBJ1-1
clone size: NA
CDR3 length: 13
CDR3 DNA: TGTGCCAGCTCCAGGGGTGGTGGAGCAGAAGCTTTCTTT
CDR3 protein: CASSRGGGAEAFF